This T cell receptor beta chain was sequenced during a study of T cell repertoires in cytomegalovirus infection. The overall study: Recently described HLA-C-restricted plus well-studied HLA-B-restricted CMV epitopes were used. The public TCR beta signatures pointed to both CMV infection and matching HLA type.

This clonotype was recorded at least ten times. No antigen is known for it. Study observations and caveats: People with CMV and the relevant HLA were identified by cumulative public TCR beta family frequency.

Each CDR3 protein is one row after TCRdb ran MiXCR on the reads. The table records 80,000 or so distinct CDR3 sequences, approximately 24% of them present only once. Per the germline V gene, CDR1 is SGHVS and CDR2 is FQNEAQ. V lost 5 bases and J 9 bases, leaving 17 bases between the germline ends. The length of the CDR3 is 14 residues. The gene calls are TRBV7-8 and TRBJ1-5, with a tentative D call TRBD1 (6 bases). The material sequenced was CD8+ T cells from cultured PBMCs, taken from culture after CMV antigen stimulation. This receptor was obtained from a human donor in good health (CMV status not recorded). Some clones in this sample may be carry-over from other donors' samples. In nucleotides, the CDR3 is TGTGCCAGCAGCACTACAGGGCGCTCTTGGCCCCAGCATTTT. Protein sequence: CASSTTGRSWPQHF.